This is a list of T cell receptor beta chains from one sample in a study of beta chain features in type 1 diabetes. Clones were read by immunoSEQ multiplex PCR, and TCRdb kept only the in-frame ones, dropping some. The sample contains 500,000 to 850,000 clones, around 15% of which appear only once. The sample consisted of naive CD4+ T cells from blood. These receptors all come from a young man with type 1 diabetes. Both conserved end residues are part of each CDR3. D genes are given only for firm matches. Size is omitted from some rows. Given values are once, few, many or a class for expanded clones.

clone_size,d_call,j_call,v_call,cdr3_nt,cdr3_aa
many,NA,TRBJ1-6,TRBV14,TGTGCCAGCAGCCAGGGCAGCAGTTCACCCCTCCACTTT,CASSQGSSSPLHF
NA,TRBD1,TRBJ1-6,TRBV10-3,TGTGCCATCAACGACAGGGGGCATTCACCCCTCCACTTT,CAINDRGHSPLHF
few,TRBD2,TRBJ2-7,TRBV9,TGTGCCAGCAGCGTAGTAGCGGGGGCCTACGAGCAGTACTTC,CASSVVAGAYEQYF
NA,TRBD1,TRBJ1-2,TRBV11-1,TGTGCCAGCAGCTTCCCGGGACAGGGGTACTATGGCTACACCTTC,CASSFPGQGYYGYTF
few,NA,TRBJ2-1,TRBV2,TGTGCCAGCAGGGGAGATGAGCAGTTCTTC,CASRGDEQFF
few,NA,TRBJ1-1,TRBV6-5,TGTGCCAGCAGTTACGCGGGTAGGGGAGGTACTGAAGCTTTCTTT,CASSYAGRGGTEAFF
few,TRBD1,TRBJ1-5,TRBV15,TGTGCCACCAGCAGGGGACAGGGAGGCAATCAGCCCCAGCATTTT,CATSRGQGGNQPQHF
few,NA,TRBJ1-5,TRBV15,TGTGCCACCAGCAGAGAAGGACGAAATCAGCCCCAGCATTTT,CATSREGRNQPQHF
NA,TRBD1,TRBJ1-6,TRBV7-9,TGTGCCAGCAGCTTAGGCAGGGGGGAATCACCCCTCCACTTT,CASSLGRGESPLHF
NA,NA,TRBJ1-4,TRBV30,TGTGCCTGGAGTGTTCAGGGGAGGAATGAAAAACTGTTTTTT,CAWSVQGRNEKLFF
few,TRBD1,TRBJ2-5,TRBV7-9,TGTGCCAGCAGCGGGACAGGGGTCGAGACCCAGTACTTC,CASSGTGVETQYF
NA,TRBD1,TRBJ2-7,TRBV30,TGTGCCTGGAACCCCGGGACAGTGAGCTACGAGCAGTACTTC,CAWNPGTVSYEQYF
NA,NA,TRBJ2-3,TRBV5-4,TGTGCCAGCAGCTTGGACGGGGATACGCAGTATTTT,CASSLDGDTQYF
few,TRBD1,TRBJ2-5,TRBV28,TGTGCCAGCAGTTCCGACAGGGGGCTATCGGAGACCCAGTACTTC,CASSSDRGLSETQYF
NA,TRBD1,TRBJ2-2,TRBV7-9,TGTGCCAGCAGATCCCCGGGACAGGGGTTCACCGGGGAGCTGTTTTTT,CASRSPGQGFTGELFF
NA,NA,TRBJ2-1,TRBV5-1,TGCGCCAGCAGCTTGGGGCGAGGGGCATCAGGTAATGAGCAGTTCTTC,CASSLGRGASGNEQFF
few,TRBD1,TRBJ1-2,TRBV7-2,TGTGCCAGCAGCCGAGTCCCCCCTCGGACAGGGGGCGCTGTCTATGGCTACACCTTC,CASSRVPPRTGGAVYGYTF
few,NA,TRBJ1-1,TRBV11-2,TGTGCCAGCACCCTTTTCGGGGGGTACACTGAAGCTTTCTTT,CASTLFGGYTEAFF
few,NA,TRBJ1-5,TRBV30,TGTGCCTGGACTGAGTATAGCAATCAGCCCCAGCATTTT,CAWTEYSNQPQHF